The 21 T cell receptor beta chains reported below all come from one sample, sequenced in a study of cytomegalovirus exposure and HLA in healthy donors. The assay was immunoSEQ multiplex PCR, and TCRdb's table has in-frame clones only and misses some. The sample has some 180,000 clones, around nine tenths seen once. The specimen was PBMCs. These receptors were obtained from a man aged 25-45 years in good health and CMV-seropositive.

The rearrangement links TRBV30 to TRBJ2-7; 7 bases are a match to TRBD1. The CDR3 covers 16 residues. J lost 2 bases, V lost 0 bases, and 10 bases had no gene match. Germline values: CDR1 GTSNPN, CDR2 SVGIG (reference sequence). The CDR3 coding sequence is TGTGCCTGGAGTGTATGGGGGACAGCCCAAACCTACGAGCAGTACTTC. Translating gives CAWSVWGTAQTYEQYF. The full variable domain, completed using reference TRBV30 and TRBJ2-7, is SQTIHQWPATLVQPVGSPLSLECTVEGTSNPNLYWYRQAAGRGLQLLFYSVGIGQISSEVPQNLSASRPQDRQFILSSKKLLLSDSGFYLCAWSVWGTAQTYEQYFGPGTRLTVT.

The rearrangement uses TRBV6-6 and TRBJ1-5; a weak D match, TRBD1 (6 bases). This CDR3 is built from 16 residues. V gave up 8 bases and J gave up 0 bases, with 17 bases separating them. The germline gives CDR1 MNHNY, CDR2 SVGAGI (reference sequence). This chain's CDR3 is CASYPLDRLSNQPQHF. CDR3 nucleotides: TGTGCCAGCTACCCCCTGGACAGACTTAGCAATCAGCCCCAGCATTTT.

This clone was seen at least ten times. The chain combines TRBV9 with TRBJ2-7, with unresolved D. The V and J ends lost 2 bases and 2 bases respectively, with 14 bases between them. The CDR3 covers 15 residues. CDR1 and CDR2 (germline): SGDLS, YYNGEE. In DNA, the CDR3 is TGTGCCAGCAGCGTCTCGGTAGGTGGGGCCTACGAGCAGTACTTC. Encoded protein: CASSVSVGGAYEQYF. Looking up the rest from reference TRBV9 and TRBJ2-7 gives the full variable domain: DSGVTQTPKHLITATGQRVTLRCSPRSGDLSVYWYQQSLDQGLQFLIQYYNGEERAKGNILERFSAQQFPDLHSELNLSSLELGDSALYFCASSVSVGGAYEQYFGPGTRLTVT.

The chain couples TRBV9 to TRBJ2-4; 8 bases match TRBD2. The CDR3 is made up of 17 amino acids. In germline, CDR1 is SGDLS, CDR2 YYNGEE. V trimming: 3 bases; J trimming: 11 bases; junction bases outside the gene matches: 19. The CDR3 nucleotides read TGTGCCAGCAGCGGGACAGACCCACGGGGGGGCCGGGTGTTTCAGTACTTC. Protein: CASSGTDPRGGRVFQYF.

The sample holds a few counts of this clone. The rearrangement uses TRBV2 and TRBJ1-3; D possibly corresponds to TRBD1 (5 bases). V was cut by 11 bases and J by 3 bases, with 14 bases left in between. The CDR3 is made up of 13 amino acids. The V gene's germline CDR1 is SNHLY and CDR2 FYNNEI. The CDR3 nucleotides read TGTGCCCGAAAAGGGGAGGTTGGAAACACCATATATTTT. This translates into CARKGEVGNTIYF. Using reference TRBV2 and TRBJ1-3 for the parts outside the CDR3, the full variable domain is EPEVTQTPSHQVTQMGQEVILRCVPISNHLYFYWYRQILGQKVEFLVSFYNNEISEKSEIFDDQFSVERPDGSNFTLKIRSTKLEDSAMYFCARKGEVGNTIYFGEGSWLTVV.

The chain employs TRBV9 and TRBJ2-1; possibly TRBD1 or TRBD2 for D (6 bases each). V shed 0 bases and J shed 10 bases, with 14 bases lying between them. Germline-derived CDR1 and CDR2 are SGDLS and YYNGEE. There are 14 residues in the CDR3. In DNA form, the CDR3 reads TGTGCCAGCAGCGTAGGTGGAGGGACACCCGAGCAGTTCTTC. It is translated as CASSVGGGTPEQFF.

This CDR3 is CASSLVTGQPQHF. The CDR3 DNA reads as TGTGCCAGCAGCTTAGTAACGGGACAGCCCCAGCATTTT. The gene calls are TRBV11-3 and TRBJ1-5; no definite D call. Germline CDR1 SGHNT, CDR2 YENEEA. The CDR3 has 13 residues. Trimming removed 1 base at V and 7 bases at J, with 8 bases between.

This chain joins TRBV7-9 and TRBJ1-6, with D maybe TRBD1 (5 bases). V was clipped by 3 bases and J by 8 bases, with 14 bases between them. This CDR3 is 15 amino acids long. Germline V gene lookup returns CDR1 SEHNR and CDR2 FQNEAQ (reference sequence). Here the CDR3 DNA reads TGTGCCAGCAGCTTCCGGCAGGGAGAGTATTCACCCCTCCACTTT. The encoded protein is CASSFRQGEYSPLHF.

The V and J genes are TRBV29-1 and TRBJ1-1; possibly TRBD1 for D (6 bases). Germline values: CDR1 SQVTM, CDR2 ANQGSEA. V lost 6 bases and J 1 base, leaving 12 bases between the germline ends. This CDR3 comprises 13 residues. CDR3 coding DNA: TGCAGCGTCGTAGGGGGAGGGAACACTGAAGCTTTCTTT. This translates into CSVVGGGNTEAFF. The whole variable domain, filled in from reference TRBV29-1 and TRBJ1-1, reads SAVISQKPSRDICQRGTSLTIQCQVDSQVTMMFWYRQQPGQSLTLIATANQGSEATYESGFVIDKFPISRPNLTFSTLTVSNMSPEDSSIYLCSVVGGGNTEAFFGQGTRLTVV.

This clone was counted between two and nine times. This chain connects TRBV15 to TRBJ1-4, with a tentative D call TRBD1 (5 bases). The CDR3 has 16 residues. V gave up 0 bases and J gave up 8 bases, with 16 bases separating them. From germline, CDR1 is LNHNV and CDR2 YYDKDF (reference sequence). CDR3 loop: CATSRDRGRGNEKLFF. In nucleotides, the CDR3 is TGTGCCACCAGCAGAGATAGAGGAAGGGGTAACGAAAAACTGTTTTTT.

V usage is TRBV11-3 and J usage is TRBJ2-2; D uncertain. CDR3 length: 13 amino acids. Germline V gene data show CDR1 as SGHNT and CDR2 as YENEEA. V gave up 0 bases and J gave up 8 bases, with 7 bases separating them. This CDR3 is CASSLDHHGELFF. CDR3 in DNA: TGTGCCAGCAGCTTAGATCACCATGGGGAGCTGTTTTTT.

The V and J genes are TRBV29-1 and TRBJ2-3; D gene ambiguous. The CDR3 length is 13 residues. The germline V and J ends were trimmed by 0 bases and 3 bases, with 7 bases remaining between them. Germline CDR1 and CDR2: SQVTM and ANQGSEA. The CDR3 region is CSVEELVTDTQYF. The CDR3 DNA follows: TGCAGCGTTGAAGAATTAGTGACAGATACGCAGTATTTT.

This sequence joins TRBV27 and TRBJ2-7, with TRBD2 matching over 8 bases. With 6 bases clipped from V and 0 bases from J, the junction kept 4 bases outside the gene matches. This CDR3 is 14 amino acids long. The germline CDR1 and CDR2 sequences are MNHEY and SMNVEV (reference sequence). The chain's CDR3 is CASRWSGSSYEQYF. CDR3 nucleotide sequence: TGTGCCAGCAGGTGGAGCGGGAGCTCCTACGAGCAGTACTTC.

This chain joins TRBV6-1 and TRBJ1-2, with no clear D. Per the germline V gene, CDR1 is MNHNS and CDR2 is SASEGT. This CDR3 is built from 13 residues. Trimming took 6 bases from V and 6 from J, leaving 14 bases between them. Written as DNA, the CDR3 is TGTGCCAGCAGCGCAACAGTCCACCATGGCTACACCTTC. Translated, it gives CASSATVHHGYTF.

The genes are TRBV13 and TRBJ2-3; 8 bases fit TRBD2. The V and J ends lost 1 base and 3 bases, in that order; junction bases with no gene match: 15. Germline CDR1 reads PRHDT; CDR2 reads FYEKMQ (reference sequence). The CDR3 runs to 19 residues. The CDR3 spells CASSLVTSGPPGTTDTQYF. The CDR3 bases are TGTGCCAGCAGCTTAGTTACTAGCGGCCCACCGGGTACGACAGATACGCAGTATTTT.

CDR3 residues: CASSGDRANYEQYF. In DNA, the CDR3 is TGTGCCAGCAGCGGGGACAGGGCGAACTACGAGCAGTACTTC. The chain has TRBV6-1 and TRBJ2-7; the match to TRBD1 covers 9 bases. J lost 3 bases, V lost 6 bases, and 6 bases had no gene match. Germline CDR1 reads MNHNS; CDR2 reads SASEGT. The CDR3 extends over 14 amino acids.

V gene TRBV5-1 combines with J gene TRBJ2-1; tentatively, D is TRBD2 (5 bases). The germline V gene has CDR1 SGHRS and CDR2 YFSETQ. The CDR3 runs to 13 residues. CDR3: CAGSLDPYNEQFF. As DNA, the CDR3 is TGCGCAGGGAGCCTTGACCCATACAATGAGCAGTTCTTC.

This clone was counted only a few times. This chain uses TRBV19 with TRBJ2-1; TRBD1 matches 9 bases. The CDR3 totals 17 residues. Per the germline V gene, CDR1 is LNHDA and CDR2 is SQIVND (reference sequence). Losses at the gene ends were 5 bases for V and 3 bases for J; bases not matched to a gene: 11. The CDR3 spells CASSADAGTGLYNEQFF. As DNA, the CDR3 is TGTGCCAGTAGTGCAGATGCCGGGACAGGGCTCTACAATGAGCAGTTCTTC.

The count of this clone is one. The chain uses TRBV19 and TRBJ2-7; TRBD2 aligns across 9 bases. The CDR3 has 20 amino acids. V was pared by 6 bases and J by 2 bases, with 23 bases of the junction left unmatched. Per the germline V gene, CDR1 is LNHDA and CDR2 is SQIVND (reference sequence). CDR3 DNA sequence: TGTGCCAGTAGCATGTTCGCCTCGGGTGTTAGCGGGGGCCATACCTACGAGCAGTACTTC. The encoded protein is CASSMFASGVSGGHTYEQYF.

The V and J genes are TRBV19 and TRBJ2-5, with 11 positions matching TRBD1. V dropped 3 bases and J dropped 4; count of bases not matched to a gene: 7. CDR3 length: 16 residues. The germline gives CDR1 LNHDA, CDR2 SQIVND (reference sequence). The CDR3 DNA sequence: TGTGCCAGTAGTATCCTCCCGGGACAGGGGGTAGAGACCCAGTACTTC. Its translation: CASSILPGQGVETQYF.

The J gene is TRBJ1-1, the V gene TRBV18; D ambiguous. The germline gives CDR1 KGHSH, CDR2 LQKENI. Deletions cut 6 bases from V and 4 bases from J, with 9 bases between. The length of the CDR3 is 12 residues. This chain's CDR3 is CASSSYTTEAFF. Here the CDR3 DNA reads TGTGCCAGCTCCTCTTATACCACTGAAGCTTTCTTT.